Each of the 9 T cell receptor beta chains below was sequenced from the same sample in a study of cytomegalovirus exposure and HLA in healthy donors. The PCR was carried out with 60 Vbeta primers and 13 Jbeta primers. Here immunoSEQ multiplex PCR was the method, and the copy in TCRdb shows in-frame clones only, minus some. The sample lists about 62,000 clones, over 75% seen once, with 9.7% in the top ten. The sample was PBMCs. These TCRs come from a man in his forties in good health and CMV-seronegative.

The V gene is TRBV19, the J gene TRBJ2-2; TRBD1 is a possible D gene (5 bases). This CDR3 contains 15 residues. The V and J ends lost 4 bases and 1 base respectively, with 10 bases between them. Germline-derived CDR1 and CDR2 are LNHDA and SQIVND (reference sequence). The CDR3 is CASSSPDRNTGELFF. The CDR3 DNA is TGTGCCAGTAGTAGCCCTGACAGGAACACCGGGGAGCTGTTTTTT.

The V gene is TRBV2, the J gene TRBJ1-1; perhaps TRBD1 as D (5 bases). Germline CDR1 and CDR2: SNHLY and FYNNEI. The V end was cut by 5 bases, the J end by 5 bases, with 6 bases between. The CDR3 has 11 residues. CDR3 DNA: TGTGCCAGCAGTCGGGGGACTGAAGCTTTCTTT. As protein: CASSRGTEAFF. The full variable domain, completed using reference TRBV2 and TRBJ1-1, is EPEVTQTPSHQVTQMGQEVILRCVPISNHLYFYWYRQILGQKVEFLVSFYNNEISEKSEIFDDQFSVERPDGSNFTLKIRSTKLEDSAMYFCASSRGTEAFFGQGTRLTVV.

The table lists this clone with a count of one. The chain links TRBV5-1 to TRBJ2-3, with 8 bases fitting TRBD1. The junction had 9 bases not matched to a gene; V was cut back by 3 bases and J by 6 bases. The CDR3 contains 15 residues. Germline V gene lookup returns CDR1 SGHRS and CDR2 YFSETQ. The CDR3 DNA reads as TGCGCCAGCAGCTCGACAGGGGTCCAAGGGGATACGCAGTATTTT. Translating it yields CASSSTGVQGDTQYF.

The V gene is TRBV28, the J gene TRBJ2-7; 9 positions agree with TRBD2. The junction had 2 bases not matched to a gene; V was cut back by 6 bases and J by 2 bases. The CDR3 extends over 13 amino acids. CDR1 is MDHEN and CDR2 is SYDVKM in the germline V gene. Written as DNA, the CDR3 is TGTGCCAGCAGGACTAGCGGTACCTACGAGCAGTACTTC. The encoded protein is CASRTSGTYEQYF.

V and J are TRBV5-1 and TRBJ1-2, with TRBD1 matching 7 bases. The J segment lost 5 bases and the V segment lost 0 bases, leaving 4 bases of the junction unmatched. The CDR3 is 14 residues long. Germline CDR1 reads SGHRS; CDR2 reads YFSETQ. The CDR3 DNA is TGCGCCAGCAGCTTGGGACGACAGGGATATGGCTACACCTTC. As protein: CASSLGRQGYGYTF.

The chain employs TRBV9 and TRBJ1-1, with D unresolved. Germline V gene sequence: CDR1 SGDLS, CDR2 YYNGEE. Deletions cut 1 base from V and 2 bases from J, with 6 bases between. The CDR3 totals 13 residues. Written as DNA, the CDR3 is TGTGCCAGCAGCGTACAGATAAACACTGAAGCTTTCTTT. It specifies CASSVQINTEAFF. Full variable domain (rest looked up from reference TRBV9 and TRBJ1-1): DSGVTQTPKHLITATGQRVTLRCSPRSGDLSVYWYQQSLDQGLQFLIQYYNGEERAKGNILERFSAQQFPDLHSELNLSSLELGDSALYFCASSVQINTEAFFGQGTRLTVV.

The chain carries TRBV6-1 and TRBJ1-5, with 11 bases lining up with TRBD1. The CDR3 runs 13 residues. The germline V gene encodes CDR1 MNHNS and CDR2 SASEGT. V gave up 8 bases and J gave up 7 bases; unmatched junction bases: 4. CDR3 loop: CASGTGGGQPQHF. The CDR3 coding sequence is TGTGCCAGCGGGACAGGGGGTGGGCAGCCCCAGCATTTT.

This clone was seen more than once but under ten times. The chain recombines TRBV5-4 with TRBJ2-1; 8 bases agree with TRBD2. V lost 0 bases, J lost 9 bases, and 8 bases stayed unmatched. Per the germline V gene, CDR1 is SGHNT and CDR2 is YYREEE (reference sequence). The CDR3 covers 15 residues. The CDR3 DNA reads TGTGCCAGCAGCTTGGGCCAGCGGGAGTGGGGTGAGCAGTTCTTC. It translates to CASSLGQREWGEQFF.

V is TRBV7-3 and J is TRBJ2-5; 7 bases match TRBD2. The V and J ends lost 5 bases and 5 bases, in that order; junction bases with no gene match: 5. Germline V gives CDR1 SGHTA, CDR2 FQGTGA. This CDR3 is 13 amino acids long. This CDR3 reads CASSTGLLETQYF. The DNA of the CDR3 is TGTGCCAGCAGCACGGGACTACTTGAGACCCAGTACTTC.